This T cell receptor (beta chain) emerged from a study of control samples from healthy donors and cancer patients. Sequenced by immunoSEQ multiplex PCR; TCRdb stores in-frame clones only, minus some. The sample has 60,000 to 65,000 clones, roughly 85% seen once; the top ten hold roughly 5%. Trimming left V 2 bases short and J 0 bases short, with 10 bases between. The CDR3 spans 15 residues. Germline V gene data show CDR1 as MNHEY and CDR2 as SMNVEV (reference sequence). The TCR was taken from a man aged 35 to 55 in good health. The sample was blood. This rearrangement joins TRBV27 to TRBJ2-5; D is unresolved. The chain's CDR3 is CASSLRQTDQETQYF. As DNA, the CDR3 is TGTGCCAGCAGTTTACGTCAGACCGACCAAGAGACCCAGTACTTC.